This T cell receptor beta chain was retrieved from a study of blood T cell repertoires in COVID-19. In the original analysis: For nucleated cells, counts were estimated from reference gene primer amplification. Measured with immunoSEQ multiplex PCR; TCRdb has only the in-frame clones, and not every one. V, J and clone size were drawn from that table, and D and trimming were deduced from the DNA. Found here are around 250,000 clones, 85% to 90% of them singletons; the top ten hold 3.6%. The CDR3 has 15 amino acids. The V gene's germline CDR1 is MNHEY and CDR2 SVGAGI. The J segment lost 5 bases and the V segment lost 6 bases, leaving 7 bases of the junction unmatched.

This chain links TRBV6-5 with TRBJ2-3; 11 bases fit TRBD2. The TCR comes from a man between 18 and 29 years old with active or convalescent COVID-19. Sequencing used peripheral blood. The CDR3: CASSSSGGIRDTQYF. Here the CDR3 DNA reads TGTGCCAGCAGCTCTAGCGGGGGGATTAGAGATACGCAGTATTTT.